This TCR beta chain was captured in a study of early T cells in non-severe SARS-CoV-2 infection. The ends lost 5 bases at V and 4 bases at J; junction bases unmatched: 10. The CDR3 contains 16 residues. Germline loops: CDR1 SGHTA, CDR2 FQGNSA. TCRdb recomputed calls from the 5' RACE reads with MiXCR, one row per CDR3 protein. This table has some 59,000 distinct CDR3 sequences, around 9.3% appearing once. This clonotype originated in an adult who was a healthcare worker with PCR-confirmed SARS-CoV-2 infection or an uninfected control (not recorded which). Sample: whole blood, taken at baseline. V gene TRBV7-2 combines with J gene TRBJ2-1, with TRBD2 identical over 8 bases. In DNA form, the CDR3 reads TGTGCCAGCAGCCCCCAGGCGGGGGGCGCTTACAATGAGCAGTTCTTC. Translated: CASSPQAGGAYNEQFF.